This is a list of T cell receptor beta chains from one sample in a study of blood T cell repertoires in COVID-19. TCRdb's copy holds only in-frame clones and misses some; the assay was immunoSEQ multiplex PCR. The sample contains 65,000 to 85,000 clones, about four fifths of which appear only once. Sequenced: peripheral blood. These receptors were taken from an elderly woman with active or convalescent COVID-19. The CDR3 runs from the conserved cysteine through the conserved F or W.

v_gene	j_gene	CDR3aa
TRBV25-1	TRBJ1-5	CASSAGTARDQPQHF
TRBV5-1	TRBJ1-4	CASSLVVGQGSEKLFF
TRBV7-8	TRBJ1-5	CASSPAARKNQPQHF
TRBV5-6	TRBJ2-1	CASSIQGIFYNEQFF
TRBV6-5	TRBJ1-5	CASSYSSYSNQPQHF
TRBV19	TRBJ2-3	CASSIGLAGPTDTQYF
TRBV9	TRBJ2-3	CASSPGTGDGTDTQYF
TRBV19	TRBJ2-6	CASSRDSTFRANVLTF
TRBV5-1	TRBJ2-7	CASSLGGVTYEQYF
TRBV19	TRBJ2-3	CATSAQGRSGTDTQYF
TRBV30	TRBJ1-5	CAWSSFSGNQPQHF
TRBV7-8	TRBJ2-3	CASSLTPSGRALLSTDTQYF
TRBV20-1	TRBJ1-4	CSPGMGEKLFF
TRBV4-3	TRBJ1-6	CASSQDYRGDNSPLHF
TRBV28	TRBJ1-5	CASRPDKINNQPQHF
TRBV30	TRBJ2-1	CAWSIAGVGTQFF
TRBV19	TRBJ1-5	CASSNWGPIGNQPQHF
TRBV6-5	TRBJ2-7	CASSLGASGRSYEQYF
TRBV7-2	TRBJ2-5	CASSLAGGQETQYF
TRBV12-3/TRBV12-4	TRBJ1-4	CASSRARVGKLFF
TRBV11-2	TRBJ2-1	CASSSGLANEQFF
TRBV27	TRBJ1-2	CASGGTAYGYTF
TRBV6-5	TRBJ2-2	CASSYLTPITGELFF
TRBV9	TRBJ1-1	CASSVVGQGWTTSDAFF
TRBV19	TRBJ1-1	CASRFGTGWTEAFF
TRBV12-2	TRBJ2-4	CASRPVQDRGWLGIQYF
TRBV5-6	TRBJ2-7	CASSLGSSYEQYF
TRBV10-2	TRBJ1-1	CASRGQGANTEAFF
TRBV6-5	TRBJ1-1	CASFRTGGNTEAFF
TRBV7-3	TRBJ2-1	CASSLTGNHEQFF
TRBV4-3	TRBJ2-7	CASSQVGGKVEQYF
TRBV7-3	TRBJ2-2	CASSFKLAGIFGELFF
TRBV6-6	TRBJ1-3	CASSYGDRRSGDTIYF
TRBV18	TRBJ2-7	CASSLSDRVHEQYF
TRBV19	TRBJ2-6	CASSIQGAGANVLTF
TRBV3-1/TRBV3-2	TRBJ1-6	CASSQISSYNSPLHF
TRBV7-8	TRBJ1-2	CASSPRGYGYTF
TRBV27	TRBJ2-5	CASSFQAGGRETQYF
TRBV5-4	TRBJ2-3	CASSPPGTDTQYF